This entry is about one T cell receptor beta chain. The study recruited people aged 18 to 89 years across more than 20 US areas. Clinical histories supplied by participants themselves formed the basis of cohort assignment. Authors' methods: The assay estimated nucleated cells by amplifying reference gene primers. Generated by immunoSEQ multiplex PCR, the TCRdb table keeps only in-frame clones and is missing some. The DNA was the basis for D and trimming; V, J and clone size are from that table. This repertoire shows approximately 210,000 clones, 75% to 85% found once; its top ten account for around 4.7%. This sample is part of a study of blood T cell repertoires in COVID-19. Study details: T cells, B-cell-depleted T cells, or PBMCs provided the cDNA or gDNA that served as material.

Germline CDR1 reads SEHNR; CDR2 reads FQNEAQ (reference sequence). The CDR3 is made up of 15 amino acids. Between the trimmed V and J ends, which lost 6 bases and 0 bases, there was a span of 15 bases. The chain has TRBV7-9 and TRBJ2-7; D is undetermined. The specimen sequenced was PBMCs or T cells enriched from blood (not recorded which). This sequence originates from a man younger than 40 with acute COVID-19. DNA for the CDR3: TGTGCCAGCAGTCTTCGAGGCCCCGACTCCTACGAGCAGTACTTC. It yields the protein CASSLRGPDSYEQYF.